These T cell receptor beta chains were read from a single sample in a study of blood T cell repertoires in COVID-19. The table came from immunoSEQ multiplex PCR; TCRdb's copy has only in-frame clones and leaves some out. The table records under 300,000 clones, approximately 79% of them present only once. The sample was peripheral blood. Receptors originate from a woman aged 80 or over with active or convalescent COVID-19. Both conserved end residues are part of each CDR3. D genes are given only for firm matches. The size entry is marked missing in some rows and otherwise reads once, few, many or a size class.

abundance: .; j_gene: TRBJ2-7; v_gene: TRBV7-9; d_gene: .; CDR3nt: TGTGCCAGCAGCTCCGAACAGCCGCAGCAGTACTTC; CDR3aa: CASSSEQPQQYF
abundance: once; j_gene: TRBJ1-1; v_gene: TRBV11-2; d_gene: TRBD1; CDR3nt: TGTGCCAGCAGCTCGACAGGGGTCACTGAAGCTTTCTTT; CDR3aa: CASSSTGVTEAFF
abundance: .; j_gene: TRBJ1-2; v_gene: TRBV19; d_gene: TRBD1; CDR3nt: TGTGCCAGTTGGACAGGGGAAGGCTACACCTTC; CDR3aa: CASWTGEGYTF
abundance: .; j_gene: TRBJ2-2; v_gene: TRBV19; d_gene: TRBD2; CDR3nt: TGTGCCAGTAGGGGACTAGCGGGGATAAGCGGGGAGCTGTTTTTT; CDR3aa: CASRGLAGISGELFF
abundance: .; j_gene: TRBJ1-2; v_gene: TRBV7-9; d_gene: .; CDR3nt: TGTGCCAGCAGCGGAGGACAGATTAAACGTGGCTACACCTTC; CDR3aa: CASSGGQIKRGYTF
abundance: .; j_gene: TRBJ2-3; v_gene: TRBV19; d_gene: .; CDR3nt: TGTGCCAGTAGTCGGGTCTTAGCCTTCACAGATACGCAGTATTTT; CDR3aa: CASSRVLAFTDTQYF
abundance: .; j_gene: TRBJ1-6; v_gene: TRBV29-1; d_gene: TRBD1; CDR3nt: TGCAGCGTTGAGCACGCCGCCATTTCGACGGGACAGGGGTCCTTTGGTAATTCACCCCTCCACTTT; CDR3aa: CSVEHAAISTGQGSFGNSPLHF
abundance: .; j_gene: TRBJ1-3; v_gene: TRBV7-8; d_gene: TRBD1; CDR3nt: TGTGCCAGCAGACCGGAAGGGGGCACTGGAAACACCATATATTTT; CDR3aa: CASRPEGGTGNTIYF
abundance: .; j_gene: TRBJ1-4; v_gene: TRBV5-5; d_gene: TRBD1; CDR3nt: TGTGCCAGCAGCCCCCTGGGGGACAGGGCTGCAACTAATGAAAAACTGTTTTTT; CDR3aa: CASSPLGDRAATNEKLFF
abundance: .; j_gene: TRBJ2-2; v_gene: TRBV5-4; d_gene: TRBD2; CDR3nt: TGTGCCAGCAGTTCCTGGGGGGGTAGCACTACCGGGGAGCTGTTTTTT; CDR3aa: CASSSWGGSTTGELFF
abundance: .; j_gene: TRBJ2-7; v_gene: TRBV7-2; d_gene: .; CDR3nt: TGTGCCAGCAGCTTGTTTACCTACGAGCAGTACTTC; CDR3aa: CASSLFTYEQYF
abundance: .; j_gene: TRBJ2-7; v_gene: TRBV7-9; d_gene: TRBD1; CDR3nt: TGTGCCAGCAGCGGTGCCAAGGGGACAGATCGTATTTCCTACGAGCAGTACTTC; CDR3aa: CASSGAKGTDRISYEQYF
abundance: once; j_gene: TRBJ2-7; v_gene: TRBV18; d_gene: TRBD1; CDR3nt: TGTGCCAGCTCCCTGCCGGGACAGGGCGCCCACGAGCAGTACTTC; CDR3aa: CASSLPGQGAHEQYF
abundance: few; j_gene: TRBJ2-7; v_gene: TRBV12-3/TRBV12-4; d_gene: .; CDR3nt: TGTGCCAGCAGCCCCGACAGCCTAAGGGAGCAGTACTTC; CDR3aa: CASSPDSLREQYF
abundance: once; j_gene: TRBJ1-1; v_gene: TRBV28; d_gene: .; CDR3nt: TGTGCCAGCAGAGATACAGGGTCGGGGACTGAAGCTTTCTTT; CDR3aa: CASRDTGSGTEAFF
abundance: .; j_gene: TRBJ2-2; v_gene: TRBV3-1/TRBV3-2; d_gene: .; CDR3nt: TGTGCCAGCAGCCCCCTTGGAGGATCCGGGGAGCTGTTTTTT; CDR3aa: CASSPLGGSGELFF
abundance: .; j_gene: TRBJ2-5; v_gene: TRBV5-1; d_gene: TRBD1; CDR3nt: TGCGCCAGCAGCTTTGAAGGACAGGGGGAGACCCAGTACTTC; CDR3aa: CASSFEGQGETQYF
abundance: .; j_gene: TRBJ2-7; v_gene: TRBV19; d_gene: .; CDR3nt: TGTGCCAGTAGTATAGGTGGTCAGGCGAGATACGAGCAGTACTTC; CDR3aa: CASSIGGQARYEQYF